The 30 T cell receptor beta chains presented below share a single source sample, sequenced in a study of regulatory dendritic cells for organ transplantation. The assay was immunoSEQ multiplex PCR, and TCRdb's table has in-frame clones only and misses some. In the table there are about 30,000 clones, about four fifths of which are singletons. Source material: naive CD4+ T cells from blood. The subset was: CD45RA+ naive T cells. The receptors derive from a human donor in good health.

The genes are TRBV4-1 and TRBJ2-2; 7 bases map to TRBD1. The CDR3 contains 15 residues. CDR1 and CDR2 (germline): MGHRA, YSYEKL. V was clipped by 6 bases and J by 2 bases; unmatched bases: 6. The CDR3 spells CASSTDRVNTGELFF. CDR3 DNA: TGCGCCAGCAGTACCGACAGGGTAAACACCGGGGAGCTGTTTTTT.

V gene TRBV7-2 combines with J gene TRBJ1-6; the D gene is possibly TRBD1 (5 bases). V was shortened by 2 bases and J by 7 bases, with 15 bases between the two germline ends. This CDR3 has 16 amino acids. Germline loops: CDR1 SGHTA, CDR2 FQGNSA. The CDR3 is CASSLNGGRTNSPLHF. CDR3 in DNA: TGTGCCAGCAGCTTAAACGGGGGACGGACGAATTCACCCCTCCACTTT.

The table lists this clone with a count of one. The rearrangement links TRBV5-1 to TRBJ1-2; TRBD1 matches at 7 bases. CDR1 SGHRS and CDR2 YFSETQ come from the germline V gene. The trim removed 0 bases at V and 6 bases at J, leaving 2 bases unmatched. CDR3 length equals 13 residues. CDR3 DNA: TGCGCCAGCAGCTTGGCTACAGGGGATGGCTACACCTTC. This translates into CASSLATGDGYTF.

The chain recombines TRBV7-2 with TRBJ1-2; TRBD1 matches 7 bases. This CDR3 has 13 residues. Germline V gene lookup returns CDR1 SGHTA and CDR2 FQGNSA. V gave up 4 bases and J gave up 6 bases; unmatched junction bases: 5. CDR3 amino acids: CASSSYRGDGYTF. The CDR3 nucleotides read TGTGCCAGCAGCTCATACAGGGGTGATGGCTACACCTTC.

The rearrangement links TRBV2 to TRBJ2-2, with unresolved D. V gave up 7 bases and J gave up 2 bases, with 11 bases separating them. CDR3 size: 14 residues. Germline CDR1 SNHLY, CDR2 FYNNEI. The CDR3 DNA reads TGTGCCAGCACGGAGCTACCAAACACCGGGGAGCTGTTTTTT. Amino acid sequence: CASTELPNTGELFF.

The V gene is TRBV6-6, the J gene TRBJ2-1, with 8 bases matching TRBD2. The CDR3 covers 14 residues. The V gene's germline CDR1 is MNHNY and CDR2 SVGAGI (reference sequence). The junction had 9 bases not matched to a gene; V was cut back by 8 bases and J by 6 bases. CDR3 region: CASQRRGGSNEQFF. In nucleotides, the CDR3 is TGTGCCAGCCAGCGCCGCGGGGGGTCCAATGAGCAGTTCTTC.

A few counts support this clone. This chain joins TRBV5-1 and TRBJ1-1; 9 bases agree with TRBD1. The J segment lost 8 bases and the V segment lost 3 bases, leaving 8 bases of the junction unmatched. This CDR3 has 14 amino acids. The germline V gene has CDR1 SGHRS and CDR2 YFSETQ. Here the CDR3 reads CASSWDRETAEAFF. For the CDR3, the DNA is TGCGCCAGCAGCTGGGACAGGGAAACTGCCGAAGCTTTCTTT.

J is TRBJ1-1 and V is TRBV5-4; TRBD1 is a possible D gene (6 bases). Trimming took 6 bases from V and 3 from J, leaving 15 bases between them. Germline values: CDR1 SGHNT, CDR2 YYREEE (reference sequence). The length of the CDR3 is 14 residues. CDR3 sequence reads: CASTRDTGDTEAFF. Written as DNA, the CDR3 is TGTGCCAGCACTAGGGACACGGGCGACACTGAAGCTTTCTTT.

J is TRBJ2-2 and V is TRBV7-8; TRBD1 aligns across 7 bases. From germline, CDR1 is SGHVS and CDR2 FQNEAQ. CDR3 length equals 15 residues. With V trimmed by 5 bases and J by 4 bases, 7 bases remained unmatched. In DNA form, the CDR3 reads TGTGCCAGCAGCCCACAGGGGCACGGCACCGGGGAGCTGTTTTTT. Translated, it gives CASSPQGHGTGELFF.

The chain carries TRBV19 and TRBJ1-5; 8 positions agree with TRBD1. The CDR3 runs 16 residues. The germline V gene encodes CDR1 LNHDA and CDR2 SQIVND (reference sequence). The V segment lost 5 bases and the J segment 2 bases; nucleotides outside the gene matches: 8. CDR3 bases: TGTGCCAGTAGTTCACCCAGGGGGCGAGGCAATCAGCCCCAGCATTTT. The encoded protein is CASSSPRGRGNQPQHF.

This chain uses TRBV2 with TRBJ2-6, with TRBD1 matching over 7 bases. Trimming at V came to 4 bases and at J to 2 bases, leaving 8 bases not matched to a gene. The CDR3 sequence is 17 residues long. Germline CDR1 is SNHLY and CDR2 is FYNNEI. The CDR3 sequence: CASSGDSFLPGANVLTF. CDR3 nucleotide sequence: TGTGCCAGCAGTGGGGACAGCTTCCTTCCTGGGGCCAACGTCCTGACTTTC. Using reference TRBV2 and TRBJ2-6 for the parts outside the CDR3, the full variable domain is EPEVTQTPSHQVTQMGQEVILRCVPISNHLYFYWYRQILGQKVEFLVSFYNNEISEKSEIFDDQFSVERPDGSNFTLKIRSTKLEDSAMYFCASSGDSFLPGANVLTFGAGSRLTVL.

This chain connects TRBV6-5 to TRBJ2-5; D is possibly TRBD1 (5 bases). The CDR3 consists of 11 residues. The germline gives CDR1 MNHEY, CDR2 SVGAGI. Trimming pared 6 bases from V and 8 bases from J, leaving 10 bases between. The CDR3: CASRLDSTQYF. The CDR3 DNA is TGTGCCAGCAGACTCGACAGCACCCAGTACTTC.

The chain joins TRBV5-4 to TRBJ1-2; no definite D call. V lost 4 bases and J 4 bases, leaving 14 bases between the germline ends. The CDR3 runs 14 residues. Germline V gene data show CDR1 as SGHNT and CDR2 as YYREEE (reference sequence). For the CDR3, the DNA is TGTGCCAGCAGCCAACCCGGGAAGCCCTATGGCTACACCTTC. Translating it yields CASSQPGKPYGYTF. Full variable domain (remainder filled in from reference TRBV5-4 and TRBJ1-2): ETGVTQSPTHLIKTRGQQVTLRCSSQSGHNTVSWYQQALGQGPQFIFQYYREEENGRGNFPPRFSGLQFPNYSSELNVNALELDDSALYLCASSQPGKPYGYTFGSGTRLTVV.

V gene TRBV7-8 combines with J gene TRBJ2-4, with 7 bases fitting TRBD2. The germline CDR1 and CDR2 sequences are SGHVS and FQNEAQ. The ends lost 5 bases at V and 5 bases at J; junction bases unmatched: 6. CDR3 length: 14 amino acids. The CDR3 loop is CASSPWGGENIQYF. The CDR3 DNA follows: TGTGCCAGCAGCCCCTGGGGGGGGGAAAACATTCAGTACTTC.

The V and J genes are TRBV5-1 and TRBJ1-2; TRBD1 aligns across 9 bases. J gave up 8 bases and V 4 bases, and 15 bases lay outside the gene matches. This CDR3 is built from 16 residues. Germline CDR1 is SGHRS and CDR2 is YFSETQ. CDR3 bases: TGCGCCAGCAGCATCCAACCGGGACAGGGATTCCGGGGCTACACCTTC. Translated: CASSIQPGQGFRGYTF.

CDR3 nucleotide sequence: TGTGCCAGCAGCTTAGATTTGGGCGGAGGCTACTACAATGAGCAGTTCTTC. Its protein is CASSLDLGGGYYNEQFF. J is TRBJ2-1 and V is TRBV7-2; D perhaps matches TRBD2 (5 bases). Germline V CDR1 and CDR2: SGHTA, FQGNSA. The CDR3 extends over 17 amino acids. Between the trimmed V and J ends, which lost 1 base and 3 bases, there was a span of 16 bases.

This clone was counted only a few times. The V call is TRBV7-2, the J call TRBJ1-1, with TRBD1 identical over 7 bases. Trimming removed 2 bases from V and 0 bases from J; junction bases left unmatched: 9. Germline V gene lookup returns CDR1 SGHTA and CDR2 FQGNSA. There are 17 residues in the CDR3. In DNA, the CDR3 is TGTGCCAGCAGCTTAACCGGACAGGCCCCATTGAACACTGAAGCTTTCTTT. Translated: CASSLTGQAPLNTEAFF.

In its sample, this clone was seen once. This sequence joins TRBV9 and TRBJ1-1, with D unclear. The CDR3 runs 16 residues. Trimming removed 0 bases at V and 1 base at J, with 13 bases between. CDR1 and CDR2 (germline): SGDLS, YYNGEE. CDR3 in amino acids: CASSVGPARENTEAFF. The CDR3 DNA sequence: TGTGCCAGCAGCGTAGGCCCCGCACGGGAGAACACTGAAGCTTTCTTT.

This rearrangement joins TRBV5-1 to TRBJ2-3; TRBD2 matches at 7 bases. This CDR3 contains 15 residues. CDR1 and CDR2 from the germline V gene are SGHRS and YFSETQ. J was trimmed by 0 bases and V by 4 bases; bases with no gene match: 5. The CDR3 loop reads CASSPTSQSTDTQYF. The CDR3 DNA sequence: TGCGCCAGCAGCCCGACTAGCCAAAGCACAGATACGCAGTATTTT.

This clone was recorded a few times. The chain uses TRBV2 and TRBJ2-1, with TRBD2 matching 11 bases. Germline V gives CDR1 SNHLY, CDR2 FYNNEI. With 7 bases clipped from V and 10 bases from J, the junction kept 6 bases outside the gene matches. This CDR3 contains 13 residues. The CDR3 protein is CASKLAGGREQFF. For the CDR3, the DNA is TGTGCCAGCAAGCTAGCGGGGGGTCGGGAGCAGTTCTTC. The variable domain in full, with the rest retrieved from reference TRBV2 and TRBJ2-1, is EPEVTQTPSHQVTQMGQEVILRCVPISNHLYFYWYRQILGQKVEFLVSFYNNEISEKSEIFDDQFSVERPDGSNFTLKIRSTKLEDSAMYFCASKLAGGREQFFGPGTRLTVL.

This chain links TRBV5-6 with TRBJ1-2, with a weak D call TRBD1 (5 bases). Trimming shortened V by 6 bases and J by 2 bases, and 14 bases separated the two germline ends. The CDR3 covers 14 residues. CDR1 and CDR2 (germline): SGHDT, YYEEEE. CDR3 loop: CASTQRDSNYGYTF. The CDR3 DNA sequence: TGTGCCAGCACCCAAAGGGACTCAAACTATGGCTACACCTTC.

V gene TRBV23-1 combines with J gene TRBJ1-1, with 7 bases aligning to TRBD1. TRBV23-1 is an ORF, with its function uncertain. J was trimmed by 3 bases and V by 6 bases; bases with no gene match: 4. This CDR3 region has 13 residues. In nucleotides, the CDR3 is TGCGCCAGCAGCCCACAGGGGCACACTGAAGCTTTCTTT. This encodes CASSPQGHTEAFF.

This clone was seen more than once but under ten times. The rearrangement uses TRBV7-9 and TRBJ2-3; TRBD2 matches at 13 bases. J gave up 2 bases and V 5 bases, and 7 bases lay outside the gene matches. This CDR3 contains 17 residues. Germline V lookup: CDR1 SEHNR, CDR2 FQNEAQ (reference sequence). The CDR3 sequence is CASSQRGLAGNTDTQYF. DNA for the CDR3: TGTGCCAGCAGCCAGCGGGGACTAGCGGGGAACACAGATACGCAGTATTTT.

The genes are TRBV5-6 and TRBJ2-7; 8 bases map to TRBD1. The J segment lost 6 bases and the V segment lost 6 bases, leaving 8 bases of the junction unmatched. Germline lookup yields CDR1 SGHDT and CDR2 YYEEEE. The length of the CDR3 is 13 residues. The CDR3: CASTRTGWSEQYF. The CDR3 DNA sequence: TGTGCCAGCACGCGGACAGGGTGGAGCGAGCAGTACTTC.

The chain carries TRBV5-1 and TRBJ2-2; perhaps TRBD2 as D (6 bases). The CDR3 covers 13 residues. Germline CDR1 reads SGHRS; CDR2 reads YFSETQ. V was cut by 6 bases and J by 1 base, with 7 bases left in between. The CDR3 spells CASKEGNTGELFF. The DNA of the CDR3 is TGCGCCAGCAAGGAGGGGAACACCGGGGAGCTGTTTTTT. The variable domain in full, with the rest retrieved from reference TRBV5-1 and TRBJ2-2, is KAGVTQTPRYLIKTRGQQVTLSCSPISGHRSVSWYQQTPGQGLQFLFEYFSETQRNKGNFPGRFSGRQFSNSRSEMNVSTLELGDSALYLCASKEGNTGELFFGEGSRLTVL.

The V call is TRBV6-1, the J call TRBJ1-1; D might be TRBD1 (6 bases). This CDR3 region has 15 residues. V was shortened by 3 bases and J by 4 bases, with 15 bases between the two germline ends. CDR1 and CDR2 from the germline V gene are MNHNS and SASEGT. The CDR3 DNA follows: TGTGCCAGCAGTGAGTCGTGGGGGGGCGGCACTGAAGCTTTCTTT. Amino acids: CASSESWGGGTEAFF.

This chain links TRBV9 with TRBJ1-6, with 8 bases that match TRBD1. J was trimmed by 6 bases and V by 4 bases; bases with no gene match: 6. There are 15 residues in the CDR3. The germline gives CDR1 SGDLS, CDR2 YYNGEE. CDR3 nucleotides: TGTGCCAGCAGCTTGAGACAGGGGCCTAATTCACCCCTCCACTTT. As protein: CASSLRQGPNSPLHF.

The V and J genes are TRBV7-2 and TRBJ2-3; the match to TRBD2 covers 10 bases. The CDR3 loop spans 15 amino acids. In germline, CDR1 is SGHTA, CDR2 FQGNSA. Germline trimming cut 2 bases from V and 4 bases from J; bases unmatched to any gene: 3. CDR3 loop: CASSLLAGVADTQYF. For the CDR3, the DNA is TGTGCCAGCAGCTTACTAGCGGGGGTGGCAGATACGCAGTATTTT.

V and J are TRBV5-1 and TRBJ2-1, with D uncertain. The CDR3 has 15 residues. V was trimmed by 1 base and J by 2 bases, leaving 10 bases between them. Germline loops: CDR1 SGHRS, CDR2 YFSETQ. The CDR3: CASSLKLSTYNEQFF. For the CDR3, the DNA is TGCGCCAGCAGCTTGAAACTTTCTACCTACAATGAGCAGTTCTTC. Combining the CDR3 with reference TRBV5-1 and TRBJ2-1 gives the whole variable domain KAGVTQTPRYLIKTRGQQVTLSCSPISGHRSVSWYQQTPGQGLQFLFEYFSETQRNKGNFPGRFSGRQFSNSRSEMNVSTLELGDSALYLCASSLKLSTYNEQFFGPGTRLTVL.

This clone was detected only a few times. A read error may produce the germline difference seen at one junction end. This rearrangement joins TRBV7-7 to TRBJ2-5; D possibly corresponds to TRBD2 (5 bases). Germline V gene data show CDR1 as SSHAT and CDR2 as FNYEAQ (reference sequence). This CDR3 has 14 residues. The CDR3 loop is CASSLGVAYETQYF. DNA for the CDR3: TGTGCTAGCAGCTTAGGCGTAGCGTACGAGACCCAGTACTTC.